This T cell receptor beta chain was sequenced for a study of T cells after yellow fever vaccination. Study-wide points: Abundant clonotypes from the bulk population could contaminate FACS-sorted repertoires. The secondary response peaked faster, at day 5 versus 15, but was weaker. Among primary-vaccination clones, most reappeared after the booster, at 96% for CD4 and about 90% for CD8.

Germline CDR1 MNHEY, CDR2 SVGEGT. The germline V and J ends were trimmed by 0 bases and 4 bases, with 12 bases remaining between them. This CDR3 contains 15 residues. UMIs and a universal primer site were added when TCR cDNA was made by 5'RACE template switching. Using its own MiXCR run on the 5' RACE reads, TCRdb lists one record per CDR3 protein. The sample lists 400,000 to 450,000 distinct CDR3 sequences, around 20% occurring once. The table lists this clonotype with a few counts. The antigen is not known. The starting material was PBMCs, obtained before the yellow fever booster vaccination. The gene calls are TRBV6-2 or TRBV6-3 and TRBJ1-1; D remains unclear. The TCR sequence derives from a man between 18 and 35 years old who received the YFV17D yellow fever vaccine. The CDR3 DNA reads TGTGCCAGCAGTTACTCGTTGTGGAGGAGCACTGAAGCTTTCTTT. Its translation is CASSYSLWRSTEAFF.